Listed here is a single T cell receptor (beta chain). The record originates from a study of OX40 agonist ivuxolimab in advanced cancers. The CDR3 totals 15 residues. Between the trimmed V and J ends, which lost 4 bases and 0 bases, there was a span of 13 bases. Germline loops: CDR1 MNHNS, CDR2 SASEGT. Only in-frame clones appear in the TCRdb table, and some are missing; sequencing was by immunoSEQ multiplex PCR. This table has roughly 65,000 clones, about 90% appearing once. The clonotype was recovered from an adult with an advanced solid tumor such as melanoma, head and neck, liver or kidney cancer. The sample was CD4+ or CD8+ T cells sorted from blood, taken in a trial of the OX40 agonist ivuxolimab. The chain carries TRBV6-1 and TRBJ2-7, with D hard to call. The CDR3 sequence: CASSAPKHSSYEQYF. The CDR3 DNA is TGTGCCAGCAGTGCCCCAAAACATAGCTCCTACGAGCAGTACTTC.